These 27 T cell receptor beta chains were sequenced from one sample in a study of graft-versus-host responses after intestinal transplantation. Their antigens are not known. This table comes from immunoSEQ multiplex PCR, and its TCRdb copy is limited to in-frame clones, with some not included. Of tens of thousands of clones in the sample, 80% to 90% were seen once. The source was unstimulated CD8+ T cells sorted from spleen or lymph node cells, collected before intestinal transplant. Receptors were obtained from a human donor who received an intestinal transplant.

The chain couples TRBV27 to TRBJ1-2; D ambiguous. CDR3 length: 13 residues. Germline-derived CDR1 and CDR2 are MNHEY and SMNVEV (reference sequence). The V gene lost 4 bases and the J gene lost 4 bases, with 10 bases spanning the gap. The CDR3 nucleotides read TGTGCCAGCAGTTGGGCGGCGGGCTATGGCTACACCTTC. This sequence encodes CASSWAAGYGYTF.

This CDR3 is CASSLWGHSYEQYF. In nucleotides, the CDR3 is TGTGCCAGCAGCCTGTGGGGGCACTCCTACGAGCAGTACTTC. The rearrangement links TRBV5-5 to TRBJ2-7; weak D call: TRBD1 (6 bases). Germline V gene sequence: CDR1 SGHKS, CDR2 YYEKEE (reference sequence). V lost 4 bases and J 0 bases, leaving 11 bases between the germline ends. The CDR3 loop spans 14 amino acids.

The rearrangement uses TRBV5-1 and TRBJ2-2, with TRBD1 matching 7 bases. This CDR3 region has 15 residues. The ends lost 0 bases at V and 6 bases at J; junction bases unmatched: 5. Germline lookup yields CDR1 SGHRS and CDR2 YFSETQ. The DNA for the CDR3 is TGCGCCAGCAGCTTGGTCACAGGGGTGGCCGGGGAGCTGTTTTTT. Its translation is CASSLVTGVAGELFF.

In DNA form, the CDR3 reads TGTGCCAGCACCCGTATTAGCGGGGGGCCGTACAATGAGCAGTTCTTC. Its translation is CASTRISGGPYNEQFF. The chain has TRBV9 and TRBJ2-1; 10 nucleotides match TRBD2. The CDR3 is 16 amino acids. In germline, CDR1 is SGDLS, CDR2 YYNGEE. V lost 6 bases, J lost 4 bases, and 10 bases stayed unmatched.

This rearrangement joins TRBV19 to TRBJ1-5; a weak D match, TRBD1 (5 bases). This CDR3 is 15 amino acids long. Trimming shortened V by 7 bases and J by 2 bases, and 15 bases separated the two germline ends. Germline CDR1 is LNHDA and CDR2 is SQIVND (reference sequence). The CDR3 nucleotides are TGTGCCAGTAACCCCGCAGGGATCGGCAATCAGCCCCAGCATTTT. The encoded protein is CASNPAGIGNQPQHF.

This rearrangement joins TRBV5-1 to TRBJ2-7; 7 bases match TRBD1. From germline, CDR1 is SGHRS and CDR2 YFSETQ. The CDR3 has 14 residues. V lost 4 bases, J lost 2 bases, and 6 bases stayed unmatched. Here the CDR3 DNA reads TGCGCCAGCAGCCCGGGGACAGCAACCTACGAGCAGTACTTC. This encodes CASSPGTATYEQYF.

The chain carries TRBV7-8 and TRBJ2-5; D unresolved. Germline V gene sequence: CDR1 SGHVS, CDR2 FQNEAQ. The CDR3 has 18 residues. V lost 6 bases and J lost 4, with 27 bases in between. The DNA of the CDR3 is TGTGCCAGCAGACCCACCGGTGGTGGTCCCCCCGCCCTAGAGACCCAGTACTTC. Translating it yields CASRPTGGGPPALETQYF.

The chain couples TRBV28 to TRBJ2-1, with 7 positions matching TRBD2. This CDR3 spans 19 amino acids. Germline loops: CDR1 MDHEN, CDR2 SYDVKM. V was clipped by 6 bases and J by 3 bases; unmatched bases: 20. The CDR3 here is CASSPSFRLERDFYNEQFF. The CDR3 DNA is TGTGCCAGCAGCCCCAGCTTTCGGCTCGAGCGGGACTTCTACAATGAGCAGTTCTTC.

V is TRBV6-1 and J is TRBJ2-7; 11 bases align to TRBD1. Losses at the gene ends were 1 base for V and 2 bases for J; bases not matched to a gene: 7. CDR1 is MNHNS, CDR2 SASEGT, per germline. CDR3 length: 17 residues. The CDR3, as DNA: TGTGCCAGCAGTGAAGGTCATCCGGGACAGGGGGCCTACGAGCAGTACTTC. Residues: CASSEGHPGQGAYEQYF.

The chain links TRBV27 to TRBJ2-3, with 8 bases that match TRBD1. From germline, CDR1 is MNHEY and CDR2 SMNVEV (reference sequence). This CDR3 region has 16 residues. Trimming cost V 2 bases and J 4 bases; bases outside gene matches: 8. CDR3 bases: TGTGCCAGCAGTTTACGCAGGGGGCTTGCCGCAGATACGCAGTATTTT. Encoded protein: CASSLRRGLAADTQYF.

Note on this clone: Other DNA sequences from this sample encode an identical CDR3 as well. The chain carries TRBV5-1 and TRBJ1-4; tentative D call: TRBD1 (6 bases). Germline V gene lookup returns CDR1 SGHRS and CDR2 YFSETQ. The V and J ends lost 0 bases and 0 bases respectively, with 9 bases between them. The CDR3 runs 16 residues. The CDR3 DNA follows: TGCGCCAGCAGCTTGGGTGAGGGGGCAACTAATGAAAAACTGTTTTTT. It translates to CASSLGEGATNEKLFF. The variable domain in full, with the rest retrieved from reference TRBV5-1 and TRBJ1-4, is KAGVTQTPRYLIKTRGQQVTLSCSPISGHRSVSWYQQTPGQGLQFLFEYFSETQRNKGNFPGRFSGRQFSNSRSEMNVSTLELGDSALYLCASSLGEGATNEKLFFGSGTQLSVL.

The CDR3 DNA reads TGTGCCAGCAGCCCGGGGACTAGCAGCACAGATACGCAGTATTTT. Its translation is CASSPGTSSTDTQYF. This sequence joins TRBV11-2 and TRBJ2-3, with 9 bases aligning to TRBD2. V lost 5 bases and J lost 0; bases outside the gene matches: 3. Germline-derived CDR1 and CDR2 are SGHAT and FQNNGV. CDR3 length: 15 amino acids.

The CDR3 nucleotides are TGTGCCAGTAGTATCCCCCGGGGTGCAACCTACGAGCAGTACTTC. It yields the protein CASSIPRGATYEQYF. The chain links TRBV19 to TRBJ2-7; maybe TRBD2 (5 bases). Per the germline V gene, CDR1 is LNHDA and CDR2 is SQIVND (reference sequence). V was trimmed by 3 bases and J by 2 bases, leaving 14 bases between them. CDR3 length: 15 amino acids.

The rearrangement uses TRBV6-1 and TRBJ1-6; D is perhaps TRBD1 (5 bases). The CDR3 extends over 14 amino acids. Germline CDR1 is MNHNS and CDR2 is SASEGT. Trimming cost V 5 bases and J 7 bases, with 12 bases left between them. This CDR3 reads CASSYHRINSPLHF. The CDR3 bases are TGTGCCAGCAGTTATCACAGGATCAATTCACCCCTCCACTTT.

This clone is categorized as medium-sized. The chain couples TRBV6-4 to TRBJ2-6, with TRBD1 as a possible D gene (6 bases). The CDR3 is 15 amino acids. The germline V gene encodes CDR1 MRHNA and CDR2 SNTAGT. V lost 2 bases to trimming and J lost 3 bases, with 8 bases between them. CDR3 residues: CASSDPQGGANVLTF. CDR3 sequence (DNA): TGTGCCAGCAGTGACCCACAGGGTGGGGCCAACGTCCTGACTTTC.

This CDR3 reads CASSYSADRGGYEQYF. The CDR3 nucleotides are TGTGCCAGCAGTTACTCAGCAGACAGGGGAGGGTACGAGCAGTACTTC. The V gene is TRBV6-5, the J gene TRBJ2-7; D might be TRBD1 (8 bases). The CDR3 runs 16 residues. Trimming shortened V by 0 bases and J by 4 bases, and 16 bases separated the two germline ends. Looked up from germline, CDR1 is MNHEY and CDR2 is SVGAGI.

The chain joins TRBV28 to TRBJ1-2, with 9 bases aligning to TRBD1. The germline gives CDR1 MDHEN, CDR2 SYDVKM. The V and J ends lost 6 bases and 3 bases, in that order; junction bases with no gene match: 14. The CDR3 totals 17 residues. The CDR3 sequence is CASRMRTGTGNHYGYTF. The CDR3 region has the DNA TGTGCCAGCAGAATGAGAACCGGGACAGGGAATCACTATGGCTACACCTTC.

The chain employs TRBV4-1 and TRBJ1-3, with D tentatively TRBD1 (5 bases). The germline V gene encodes CDR1 MGHRA and CDR2 YSYEKL. V was shortened by 4 bases and J by 5 bases, with 21 bases between the two germline ends. The CDR3 totals 17 residues. CDR3 residues: CASSRGLPLRSRNTIYF. CDR3 nucleotides: TGCGCCAGCAGCCGGGGCCTGCCTTTACGTTCCAGAAACACCATATATTTT.

The chain has TRBV10-3 and TRBJ1-1; TRBD1 is a possible D gene (6 bases). Germline CDR1 and CDR2: ENHRY and SYGVKD. The CDR3 extends over 13 amino acids. The V gene lost 6 bases and the J gene lost 3 bases, with 11 bases spanning the gap. The CDR3 nucleotides read TGTGCCATCAGACTCAGGGGAGACACTGAAGCTTTCTTT. This translates into CAIRLRGDTEAFF.

V is TRBV9 and J is TRBJ2-3; D is perhaps TRBD1 (6 bases). Germline values: CDR1 SGDLS, CDR2 YYNGEE. The CDR3 loop spans 15 amino acids. The V and J ends lost 0 bases and 2 bases respectively, with 10 bases between them. This chain's CDR3 is CASSVEGQHTDTQYF. CDR3 in DNA: TGTGCCAGCAGCGTAGAAGGACAGCACACAGATACGCAGTATTTT.

This clone has just one count. The CDR3 reads CASSEAGVMGFQPQHF. The CDR3 DNA is TGTGCCAGCAGTGAAGCGGGCGTTATGGGTTTTCAGCCCCAGCATTTT. The chain uses TRBV2 and TRBJ1-5; D remains unclear. The CDR3 length is 16 residues. V was cut by 0 bases and J by 6 bases, with 15 bases left in between. Germline values: CDR1 SNHLY, CDR2 FYNNEI.

The CDR3: CASSPSRGWSYNSPLHF. The CDR3 DNA reads TGTGCCAGCAGCCCATCAAGGGGATGGTCCTATAATTCACCCCTCCACTTT. The chain is built from TRBV7-2 and TRBJ1-6; D is perhaps TRBD1 (5 bases). V was shortened by 5 bases and J by 1 base, with 15 bases between the two germline ends. Looked up from germline, CDR1 is SGHTA and CDR2 is FQGNSA. This CDR3 contains 17 residues.

This sequence joins TRBV5-5 and TRBJ2-7; 7 nucleotides agree with TRBD2. The CDR3 is 14 amino acids. With 2 bases clipped from V and 6 bases from J, the junction kept 8 bases outside the gene matches. CDR1 and CDR2 (germline): SGHKS, YYEKEE (reference sequence). This chain's CDR3 is CASSLGVREGEQYF. The DNA for the CDR3 is TGTGCCAGCAGCTTAGGCGTCAGGGAGGGCGAGCAGTACTTC.

The J gene is TRBJ2-1, the V gene TRBV2, with 12 nucleotides matching TRBD2. V lost 6 bases and J lost 6; bases outside the gene matches: 9. Germline CDR1 is SNHLY and CDR2 is FYNNEI. The CDR3 spans 16 residues. The CDR3, as DNA: TGTGCCAGCAGCCCGACTAGCGGGAGTAGGGGCAATGAGCAGTTCTTC. Translation gives CASSPTSGSRGNEQFF.

This clone was observed a single time. The rearrangement joins TRBV10-2 to TRBJ2-7; 8 nucleotides line up with TRBD1. Losses at the gene ends were 7 bases for V and 5 bases for J; bases not matched to a gene: 7. The CDR3 is made up of 13 amino acids. Germline V lookup: CDR1 WSHSY, CDR2 SAAADI. The CDR3 protein is CASTGGQVNEQYF. The CDR3, as DNA: TGCGCCAGCACCGGGGGACAGGTGAACGAGCAGTACTTC.

The V and J genes are TRBV7-9 and TRBJ2-6; 14 bases line up with TRBD2. The V gene end was trimmed by 4 bases and the J gene end by 0 bases; junction bases not matched to a gene: 5. The CDR3 runs to 19 residues. Germline V gene data show CDR1 as SEHNR and CDR2 as FQNEAQ (reference sequence). CDR3: CASSSSGTSGGSGANVLTF. Written as DNA, the CDR3 is TGTGCCAGCAGCTCATCCGGGACTAGCGGGGGCTCTGGGGCCAACGTCCTGACTTTC.

This chain uses TRBV27 with TRBJ1-6, with 9 bases lining up with TRBD1. J gave up 8 bases and V 3 bases, and 2 bases lay outside the gene matches. Germline CDR1 and CDR2: MNHEY and SMNVEV (reference sequence). The CDR3 has 14 residues. The CDR3 DNA follows: TGTGCCAGCAGTTTGACAGGGGGATATTCACCCCTCCACTTT. It yields the protein CASSLTGGYSPLHF.